Listed here is a single T cell receptor beta chain. The sample comes from a study of shared clonotypes between healthy human individuals. The ends were cut back, 6 bases at V and 6 bases at J, with 14 bases in the middle. Per germline, CDR1 SQVTM and CDR2 ANQGSEA. This CDR3 contains 12 residues. Measured with immunoSEQ multiplex PCR; TCRdb has only the in-frame clones, and not every one. The sample consists of about 2.1 million clones, about 93% of them appearing once. As defined, naive CD8 cells were CD45RO-negative and positively selected for CCR7, with terminally differentiated effector memory CD45RA+ cells excluded.

The sample consisted of naive CD8+ T cells from PBMCs. This chain links TRBV29-1 with TRBJ1-1; perhaps TRBD1 as D (5 bases). This clonotype originated in a young man in good health. Some clones in this sample may be carry-over from other donors' samples. CDR3 DNA: TGCAGCGTCGGCGGGACTGTTCCTGAAGCTTTCTTT. It yields the protein CSVGGTVPEAFF.